These 10 T cell receptor beta chains share one sample of origin, sequenced in a study of T cell responses to AZD1222 COVID-19 vaccine. Assay: immunoSEQ multiplex PCR; the TCRdb copy retains only in-frame clones and omits some. The sample has about 60,000 clones, roughly 84% seen once. The sequenced sample was peripheral blood, obtained on day 0 of AZD1222 vaccination. The receptor set was obtained from an adult in good health.

The gene calls are TRBV28 and TRBJ1-2, with D perhaps TRBD1 (6 bases). This CDR3 has 14 residues. Looked up from germline, CDR1 is MDHEN and CDR2 is SYDVKM. Trimming pared 6 bases from V and 10 bases from J, leaving 21 bases between. CDR3 sequence: CASRRRRGQTFYTF. CDR3 in DNA: TGTGCCAGCAGACGTCGTAGGGGACAAACTTTCTACACCTTC.

CDR3 sequence reads: CASSPSTSGGYEQYF. Written as DNA, the CDR3 is TGTGCCAGCAGTCCCTCGACTAGCGGGGGTTACGAGCAGTACTTC. The chain carries TRBV28 and TRBJ2-7; 12 bases match TRBD2. Unmatched junction bases numbered 6, after V lost 5 bases and J lost 4 bases. This CDR3 region has 15 residues. CDR1 and CDR2 from the germline V gene are MDHEN and SYDVKM. Filled out from reference TRBV28 and TRBJ2-7, the complete variable domain reads DVKVTQSSRYLVKRTGEKVFLECVQDMDHENMFWYRQDPGLGLRLIYFSYDVKMKEKGDIPEGYSVSREKKERFSLILESASTNQTSMYLCASSPSTSGGYEQYFGPGTRLTVT.

The chain recombines TRBV19 with TRBJ1-6; unclear D gene. The germline gives CDR1 LNHDA, CDR2 SQIVND (reference sequence). V lost 5 bases to trimming and J lost 5 bases, with 7 bases between them. The CDR3 sequence is 13 residues long. The CDR3 here is CASSPRNNSPLHF. The CDR3 region has the DNA TGTGCCAGTAGTCCACGGAATAATTCACCCCTCCACTTT. Full variable domain (missing parts from reference TRBV19 and TRBJ1-6): DGGITQSPKYLFRKEGQNVTLSCEQNLNHDAMYWYRQDPGQGLRLIYYSQIVNDFQKGDIAEGYSVSREKKESFPLTVTSAQKNPTAFYLCASSPRNNSPLHFGNGTRLTVT.

This chain uses TRBV9 with TRBJ2-7; unclear D gene. The CDR3 consists of 15 residues. V dropped 1 base and J dropped 1 base, with 12 bases sitting between them. Germline V gene sequence: CDR1 SGDLS, CDR2 YYNGEE. As DNA, the CDR3 is TGTGCCAGCAGCGTATCCCCCCGGCAGTCCTACGAGCAGTACTTC. Translating gives CASSVSPRQSYEQYF.

The rearrangement uses TRBV3-1 (or the pseudogene TRBV3-2) and TRBJ2-6, with TRBD2 matching over 9 bases. Per germline, CDR1 LGHDT and CDR2 YNNKEL (reference sequence). V lost 4 bases to trimming and J lost 4 bases; unmatched junction nucleotides: 11. This CDR3 has 18 amino acids. CDR3 in amino acids: CASSPGTSRTSGANVLTF. DNA of the CDR3: TGTGCCAGCAGCCCCGGGACTAGCAGAACTTCCGGGGCCAACGTCCTGACTTTC.

The chain recombines TRBV2 with TRBJ1-1; 8 bases line up with TRBD1. Germline V CDR1 and CDR2: SNHLY, FYNNEI. J gave up 7 bases and V 3 bases, and 7 bases lay outside the gene matches. CDR3 length equals 14 residues. The CDR3 spells CASSEVLGTGEAFF. Written as DNA, the CDR3 is TGTGCCAGCAGTGAGGTTTTGGGGACAGGTGAAGCTTTCTTT. The variable domain in full, with the rest retrieved from reference TRBV2 and TRBJ1-1, is EPEVTQTPSHQVTQMGQEVILRCVPISNHLYFYWYRQILGQKVEFLVSFYNNEISEKSEIFDDQFSVERPDGSNFTLKIRSTKLEDSAMYFCASSEVLGTGEAFFGQGTRLTVV.

The chain has TRBV6-5 and TRBJ1-5; D not resolved. Germline CDR1 is MNHEY and CDR2 is SVGAGI. Trimming took 1 base from V and 5 from J, leaving 6 bases between them. This CDR3 is 13 amino acids long. The CDR3 region has the DNA TGTGCCAGCAGTTACTTCCCGGATCAGCCCCAGCATTTT. This codes for CASSYFPDQPQHF.

This chain connects TRBV7-8 to TRBJ1-2; tentatively, D is TRBD1 (5 bases). Germline V gene sequence: CDR1 SGHVS, CDR2 FQNEAQ. The CDR3 consists of 13 residues. The germline V and J ends were trimmed by 5 bases and 5 bases, with 12 bases remaining between them. The CDR3 region is CASSGGWGYGYTF. As DNA, the CDR3 is TGTGCCAGCAGCGGAGGGTGGGGGTATGGCTACACCTTC. The full variable domain, its missing parts supplied by reference TRBV7-8 and TRBJ1-2, is GAGVSQSPRYKVAKRGQDVALRCDPISGHVSLFWYQQALGQGPEFLTYFQNEAQLDKSGLPSDRFFAERPEGSVSTLKIQRTQQEDSAVYLCASSGGWGYGYTFGSGTRLTVV.

The chain employs TRBV28 and TRBJ2-7; a possible D gene is TRBD1 (5 bases). V lost 1 base and J lost 3, with 10 bases in between. Per the germline V gene, CDR1 is MDHEN and CDR2 is SYDVKM. The CDR3 has 14 amino acids. The CDR3 is CASSLFVGDYEQYF. The CDR3 DNA is TGTGCCAGCAGTTTATTCGTAGGGGACTACGAGCAGTACTTC.

The chain joins TRBV9 to TRBJ2-3; D remains ambiguous. V lost 3 bases to trimming and J lost 1 base, with 24 bases between them. The germline gives CDR1 SGDLS, CDR2 YYNGEE. This CDR3 comprises 19 residues. The CDR3 region is CASSGEDATILSRTDTQYF. The CDR3 DNA sequence: TGTGCCAGCAGCGGAGAGGATGCGACAATACTCTCTCGCACAGATACGCAGTATTTT.